This record looks at one T cell receptor (beta chain) sequence and its context. Its recognized antigen is unknown. Base qualities were left out, and no much larger clone turns up one base away. The library was built by means of the immunoSEQ multiplex PCR assay. The multiplex PCR relied on a mix of 60 forward primers for TCR Vbeta segments and 13 reverse primers for TCR Jbeta segments. The CDR3 region of rearranged TCR beta genes was amplified from genomic DNA by a multiplex PCR assay. The amplified TCR beta libraries were sequenced on the Illumina HiSeq System as 87-base-pair reads. The authors' pipeline ran thus. A later analysis tallied 75 million to 95 million unique TCR beta chains across the 650 to 750 repertoires, and around 12 million of those chains were shared by two or more donors. A nearest-neighbor algorithm error-corrected the raw reads and collapsed the reads into unique sequences, merging closely related sequences to remove PCR and sequencing errors. To assign V, D and J gene segments, CDR3 sequences were aligned to IMGT reference sequences. For a sequence to be retained, a match of at least six nucleotides was required to both a V gene segment and a J gene segment. A rearrangement was called productive if the CDR3 had no stop codons and remained in frame with V and J, and every other rearrangement was called non-productive. Following IMGT convention, CDR3 was defined as the stretch from the second conserved V-encoded cysteine up to the conserved J-encoded phenylalanine. Sequences without an unambiguous match to a single V gene segment were excluded from the earlier analysis of about 630 of the donors. An earlier analysis of some 610 of the donors called V segments functional above 56.7% productive rearrangements and segregating when the between-donor standard deviation exceeded 5%. A statistical classification framework was developed to diagnose cytomegalovirus status using the catalog of TCR beta chain sequences. V and J gene assignment, in a later analysis, came from comparing TCR nucleotide sequences with IMGT/GENE-DB human TR gene sequences. Using the TCRdist pipeline, a later analysis assigned CDR3 sequences along with most-parsimonious VDJ recombination scenarios. A later analysis defined each TCR beta chain by its CDR3 amino acid sequence plus V-gene family, and excluded reads lacking a unique V-gene family. In a later analysis, 450 to 600 highly shared, low-generation-probability nucleotide sequences were removed to address suspected cross-contamination and a sequencing artifact. A later analysis calculated a clonal expansion index for each public chain from normalized within-repertoire ranks of inferred template counts. A later analysis computed generation probabilities with a VDJ recombination model fitted to out-of-frame rearrangements, and checked the results against IGoR. Hypergeometric tests were used in a later analysis to score TCR-TCR, TCR-HLA and TCR-CMV co-occurrence, with a repertoire-size bias correction applied to the TCR pairs. False discovery rates were estimated in a later analysis by permuting HLA or CMV assignments 20 times. In a later analysis, co-occurring TCRs were grouped with DBSCAN, and TCRdist sequence similarity was added when clustering was performed within HLA-allele-positive subsets. For co-occurrence clustering, repertoires with fewer than 30,000 or more than 120,000 public chains were excluded, along with roughly 5 repertoires with anomalous nucleotide sharing. Entries here come from immuneACCESS through TCRdb and include only in-frame sequences with V and J called. Some clones fail to appear in such tables; in the studies checked, an unresolved V gene covers under half of the shortfall, and the cause of the remainder is unknown. The D gene and trimming were derived from the DNA, and the V and J assignments and clone size from that table. This sample comprises roughly 190,000 clones, around 77% of them detected only once. Of the sample, 1.5% to 2% is held by the ten largest clones.

CDR1 and CDR2 are drawn from the germline V gene: SGHTA, FQGTGA. The CDR3 measures 16 amino acids from cysteine to phenylalanine. Just CDR3 DNA is preserved here, 48 bases in frame from base 1. V has 4 bases trimmed and J has 5 bases trimmed; junction bases matching no gene number 12. The cohort was made up of roughly 670 healthy bone marrow donors. At the time of sampling, all cohort members were nominally healthy, though unrecorded immune exposures were likely present. The donor tested CMV seronegative, placing the donor among the 350 to 400 seronegative members of the cohort. Every donor gave a peripheral blood sample, and the peripheral blood mononuclear cells from that sample were used for TCR beta sequencing. Genomic DNA was extracted from the blood cell samples with the Qiagen DNeasy Blood Extraction Kit. This entry belongs to a study of cytomegalovirus exposure and HLA in healthy donors (dated by TCRdb to the late 2010s). Turning to the overall study: An earlier analysis of about 560 of the donors reported about 280 Gb of sequence data and around 110 million unique TCR beta sequences obtained from approximately 180 million T cells. An early release covering over 500 HLA-typed donors comprised about 300 gigabases of sequencing data and tens of millions of unique TCR sequences. Of the 350 to 450 genotyped donors, more than 75% were placed in the genetic ancestry cluster associated with self-reported Caucasian donors. The study was designed to test whether signatures of past pathogen exposure could be identified by cataloging public T cell receptors. The study used immunosequencing to profile the T cell repertoires of 670 or so subjects and linked those repertoires to cytomegalovirus serostatus. A separate validation cohort of over 95 different subjects was used in addition to the roughly 620-subject first cohort. High-throughput TCR immunosequencing, statistical association of individual TCRs with disease status, and machine learning were combined to predict cytomegalovirus infection status. A later analysis re-analyzed previously published TCR beta repertoires from 500 to 700 donors and added high-resolution HLA genotyping to study TCR occurrence patterns. Rather than using new phenotypic data, the later analysis identified candidate immune exposures from TCR beta sequences and from how often those sequences occurred across donors. An earlier analysis of 587 of the donors used high-throughput TCR beta sequencing to judge whether each TCR beta V gene segment behaved as functional or pseudogenic. Donor age, sex, ethnicity and CMV serostatus were compiled alongside the repertoire data. A later genetic analysis used genome-wide SNP genotypes for 398 of the 666 donors, treating that subset as a discovery cohort. All discovery cohort repertoires had been generated on a single sequencing platform. HLA typing included class I and class II loci at four-digit resolution. The number of donors typed differed by locus, with about 629-630 for A, B, C, DRB1 and DQB1, 522 for DQA1, 606 for DPA1, and 400 to 490 for DPB1. Roughly 5 DR-DQ haplotypes were handled as single units for association and clustering, since linkage in the cohort was strong. Among a few hundred genotyped donors of the cohort, an average of about 240,000 unique TCR beta nucleotide sequences were sequenced per donor, 15% to 20% of them non-productive. Study-wide conclusions, independent of this receptor: A total of 150 or so TCR beta chains were listed by the study as associated with cytomegalovirus. An association between a missense DCLRE1C variant and V-gene and J-gene trimming of TCR beta chains was found in a later genetic analysis and replicated in an independent cohort. A later genetic analysis reported fewer N-insertions in productive TCRs among donors in an Asian-associated ancestry cluster than the roughly 620-donor mean. A further reported finding was that TCR beta sequences accurately predicted the HLA-A and HLA-B alleles for most subjects in the first cohort. In an earlier analysis of about 600 of the donors, most TCR beta V segments appeared in productive rearrangements about 87% or about 30% of the time, broadly matching IMGT annotations. Specific HLA alleles were associated with more than 15,000 TCR beta sequences at a false discovery rate of 0.05 in a later analysis. HLA typing was unavailable for some donors at each locus, so association tests used only the typed subset. When HLA alleles, especially DR and DQ, strongly co-occurred, attributing TCR associations to individual alleles was difficult. Correlated functional status among segregating V segments might reflect linkage disequilibrium, but an unknown experimental factor could not be ruled out. Immune exposure information for the cohort was limited to CMV serostatus. A few of the identified cytomegalovirus-associated TCR beta chains were confirmed in vitro to be specific for cytomegalovirus antigens. The classifier was reported to diagnose cytomegalovirus status with high specificity and sensitivity in both the original cohort and the validation cohort. Because the 87-base-pair reads could not distinguish some IMGT-functional V segments, including TRBV6-2 and TRBV6-3, those segments were excluded. Most TCR sequences were seen in very few donors, while some public TCRs were found in many individuals. Presence/absence analyses assumed roughly uniform sequencing depth across donors, an assumption that may not hold. It was suggested by the authors that the approach could potentially be generalized to other disease states and immunological phenotypes. Several of the top co-occurrence clusters appeared to be linked to parvovirus B19, influenza, CMV and Epstein-Barr virus, according to a later analysis. A cluster of highly shared sequence variants was judged likely to represent a technical artifact of the sequencing pipeline. Compared with equally common non-associated chains, HLA-associated TCR beta chains in a later analysis were more clonally expanded and had lower generation probabilities. Because counts were too low, seventeen rarely observed V segments, including chromosome 9 orphons, were excluded from the earlier analysis of 587 of the donors. A later analysis found that most CMV-associated TCR beta chains appeared HLA-restricted, with HLA associations seemingly driven largely by CMV exposure. According to a later analysis, TCR association rates differed among HLA loci, with DRB1 alleles showing the most associated TCRs and HLA-C alleles showing the fewest. This cohort had only TCR beta chains sequenced, and the lack of alpha or paired-chain data limited which features could be detected.

The source is a young woman in good health and CMV-seronegative. Sample: PBMCs. The V and J segments used are TRBV7-3 and TRBJ2-7; 9 central nucleotides agree with TRBD1. Here is the DNA: TGTGCCAGCAGCTCCAACCCCGGGACAGGGATAGACGAGCAGTACTTC. Its coded protein is CASSSNPGTGIDEQYF. The CDR3 plus the reference TRBV7-3 and TRBJ2-7 genes for the other parts give the full variable domain: GAGVSQTPSNKVTEKGKYVELRCDPISGHTALYWYRQSLGQGPEFLIYFQGTGAADDSGLPNDRFFAVRPEGSVSTLKIQRTERGDSAVYLCASSSNPGTGIDEQYFGPGTRLTVT.